A selection of T cell receptor beta chains follows, all from one sample in a study of cytomegalovirus exposure and HLA in healthy donors. The data were produced by immunoSEQ multiplex PCR, yet TCRdb's version contains in-frame clones alone and is incomplete. Seen in this sample are 200,000 or so clones; the ten most common clones hold roughly 0.74%. What was sequenced was PBMCs. Receptor source: a boy aged 5-17 years in good health and CMV-seronegative. Both conserved end residues are part of each CDR3. A D gene is named only where the DNA matches it firmly.

NA,TRBJ1-1,TRBV10-1,TGCGCCAGCAGCCGCTGGGAGACAGGGAACACTGAAGCTTTCTTT,CASSRWETGNTEAFF
NA,TRBJ1-2,TRBV27,TGTGCCAGCAGTTCCCGCCCGGCAGGGGTTGGTATCTATGGCTACACCTTC,CASSSRPAGVGIYGYTF
TRBD1,TRBJ1-1,TRBV19,TGTGCCAGTAGTCCGTCGGAGACCGGGACAGGGGAGGCTTTCTTT,CASSPSETGTGEAFF
TRBD1,TRBJ1-1,TRBV10-3,TGTGCCATCGAGGACAGGGGGCCCGCAGGAGGTGAAGCTTTCTTT,CAIEDRGPAGGEAFF
NA,TRBJ1-2,TRBV4-1,TGCGCCAGCAGCCAAGACAGGGGCGACTATGGCTACACCTTC,CASSQDRGDYGYTF
NA,TRBJ1-1,TRBV18,TGTGCCAGCTCGCAGGTCCCGAACACTGAAGCTTTCTTT,CASSQVPNTEAFF
TRBD1,TRBJ2-2,TRBV5-1,TGCGCCAGCAGCTTCACAGCGACAGGGATGGCCGGGGAGCTGTTTTTT,CASSFTATGMAGELFF
NA,TRBJ1-4,TRBV10-3,TGTGCCATCGGACCCGGGAGAATAGGAGAAAAACTGTTTTTT,CAIGPGRIGEKLFF
TRBD2,TRBJ2-3,TRBV10-1,TGCGCCAGCAGTGATGGGGGGGGCACAGATACGCAGTATTTT,CASSDGGGTDTQYF
NA,TRBJ2-5,TRBV6-7,TGTGCCAGCAGTTACTCGACCCCCTCCCCGAGAGGAGAGACCCAGTACTTC,CASSYSTPSPRGETQYF
NA,TRBJ2-3,TRBV7-2,TGTGCCAGCAGCCCGCGACGGGAAGATACGCAGTATTTT,CASSPRREDTQYF
TRBD2,TRBJ2-3,TRBV6-4,TGTGCCAGCAGTGCAACTAGCGGGGGGTCAGATACGCAGTATTTT,CASSATSGGSDTQYF
NA,TRBJ2-2,TRBV27,TGTGCCAGCAGTAGGTTCGAGCGGCGGTGGACCGGGGAGCTGTTTTTT,CASSRFERRWTGELFF
NA,TRBJ2-7,TRBV29-1,TGCAGCGTTGAAATCGACGGCAGGGGTGACTACGAGCAGTACTTC,CSVEIDGRGDYEQYF
TRBD1,TRBJ2-5,TRBV28,TGTGCCAGCAGTTCCTCCGGGACAGGGTCAGAGACCCAGTACTTC,CASSSSGTGSETQYF
NA,TRBJ2-7,TRBV7-9,TGTGCCAGCAGCCACAGGGACCTGGGCTCCTACGAGCAGTACTTC,CASSHRDLGSYEQYF
NA,TRBJ2-4,TRBV6-1,TGTGCCAGCAGCCCAAGGAGGGGCTGGGAAAGCATTCAGTACTTC,CASSPRRGWESIQYF
TRBD1,TRBJ1-2,TRBV19,TGTGCCAGTAGTCAGGGGGCTGGCTACACCTTC,CASSQGAGYTF
NA,TRBJ2-3,TRBV13,TGTGCCAGCAGCTTAGGCGAGGATTACACAGATACGCAGTATTTT,CASSLGEDYTDTQYF
NA,TRBJ2-4,TRBV6-1,TGTGCCAGCACCTCCAGACCCGACAGTAACATTCAGTACTTC,CASTSRPDSNIQYF
TRBD2,TRBJ2-1,TRBV2,TGTGCCAGCAGAGTAAACGGGGGGGACTCCTACAATGAGCAGTTCTTC,CASRVNGGDSYNEQFF
TRBD1,TRBJ1-1,TRBV15,TGTGCCACCAGCGGGACAGTGAACACTGAAGCTTTCTTT,CATSGTVNTEAFF
TRBD1,TRBJ1-6,TRBV2,TGTGCCAGCAGCCAGACAGGGGGTCTTTCACCCCTCCACTTT,CASSQTGGLSPLHF
NA,TRBJ1-5,TRBV7-2,TGTGCCAGCAGCATTTCTGGGTACAGGGACAGCAATCAGCCCCAGCATTTT,CASSISGYRDSNQPQHF
TRBD2,TRBJ2-1,TRBV9,TGTGCCAGCAGCACGATAGCGGGGAGCTCCTACAATGAGCAGTTCTTC,CASSTIAGSSYNEQFF
NA,TRBJ1-2,TRBV7-3,TGTGCCAGCAGCTTAGGGTCAGGGGTTGCCTATGGCTACACCTTC,CASSLGSGVAYGYTF
TRBD1,TRBJ1-5,TRBV19,TGTGCCAGTAGACCAGGGACAGGGGCGAATCAGCCCCAGCATTTT,CASRPGTGANQPQHF
TRBD2,TRBJ2-3,TRBV15,TGTGCCACCAGCAGAGGACTAGCGGGGACAGATACGCAGTATTTT,CATSRGLAGTDTQYF
NA,TRBJ2-7,TRBV4-2,TGTGCCAGCAGCCAAGATTTACCGGGCTCCTACGAGCAGTACTTC,CASSQDLPGSYEQYF
TRBD2,TRBJ2-1,TRBV4-1,TGCGCCAGCAGCCAAGATCTCGGAGCGGGGGGGCGGAATGAGCAGTTCTTC,CASSQDLGAGGRNEQFF
NA,TRBJ2-1,TRBV5-1,TGCGCCAGCAGCTTGGAACCCCCCGGAGAGTCCTCTGACAATGAGCAGTTCTTC,CASSLEPPGESSDNEQFF
NA,TRBJ2-7,TRBV6-4,TGTGCCAGCATGGGGGCAGCCGTTTCCTACGAGCAGTACTTC,CASMGAAVSYEQYF
NA,TRBJ2-2,TRBV5-1,TGCGCCAGCAGCTACGGGGACACCGGGGAGCTGTTTTTT,CASSYGDTGELFF
NA,TRBJ1-4,TRBV27,TGTGCCAGCAGTTTGGGCAGGGCAACTAATGAAAAACTGTTTTTT,CASSLGRATNEKLFF
NA,TRBJ1-6,TRBV30,TGTGCCTGGAGCGTCCTTGGGCAATCCTATAATTCACCCCTCCACTTT,CAWSVLGQSYNSPLHF
NA,TRBJ1-6,TRBV19,TGTGCCAGTACCAATAGCAGGGGTGAGAATTCACCCCTCCACTTT,CASTNSRGENSPLHF
NA,TRBJ1-2,TRBV4-3,TGCGCCAGCAGCCAAGATCGATGGGGCGGGGAAGACTATGGCTACACCTTC,CASSQDRWGGEDYGYTF
TRBD2,TRBJ2-1,TRBV4-1,TGCGCCAGCAGCCGGAACGTCGCTAGCGGGGGCGATGAGCAGTTCTTC,CASSRNVASGGDEQFF
TRBD1,TRBJ1-2,TRBV7-2,TGTGCCAGCAGCTTCCGGGACAGCTATGGCTACACCTTC,CASSFRDSYGYTF
NA,TRBJ1-6,TRBV19,TGTGCCAGTAGTGATGTAGGAACAGTACGGAATTCACCCCTCCACTTT,CASSDVGTVRNSPLHF
TRBD1,TRBJ1-5,TRBV5-6,TGTGCCAGCAGCTTGTTTCAGGGGGATCAGCCCCAGCATTTT,CASSLFQGDQPQHF
NA,TRBJ1-5,TRBV9,TGTGCCAGCAGCGTAGCCGCCAGGGGAAGCAATCAGCCCCAGCATTTT,CASSVAARGSNQPQHF
NA,TRBJ2-7,TRBV10-2,TGCGCCAGCAGTGAAGGGTCAGGACTGAGCTCCTACGAGCAGTACTTC,CASSEGSGLSSYEQYF
NA,TRBJ1-1,TRBV13,TGTGCCAGCAGCTACGCGCGGCACACTGAAGCTTTCTTT,CASSYARHTEAFF
NA,TRBJ1-6,TRBV9,TGTGCCAGCAGCGCCCGGGTCCAGCAGTCACCCCTCCACTTT,CASSARVQQSPLHF
TRBD1,TRBJ1-1,TRBV7-3,TGTGCCATCAGGGACAGGGTTGGCACTGAAGCTTTCTTT,CAIRDRVGTEAFF
NA,TRBJ1-1,TRBV7-9,TGTGCCAGCAGCATAACAGGGCGTAATGAAGCTTTCTTT,CASSITGRNEAFF
TRBD1,TRBJ2-5,TRBV6-1,TGTGCCAGCATTCCCCCCGGGACAGGGAAAGAGACCCAGTACTTC,CASIPPGTGKETQYF
NA,TRBJ2-1,TRBV4-1,TGCGCCAGCAGCCAAGAAGGTCGGGAACGCCAGTTCTTC,CASSQEGRERQFF